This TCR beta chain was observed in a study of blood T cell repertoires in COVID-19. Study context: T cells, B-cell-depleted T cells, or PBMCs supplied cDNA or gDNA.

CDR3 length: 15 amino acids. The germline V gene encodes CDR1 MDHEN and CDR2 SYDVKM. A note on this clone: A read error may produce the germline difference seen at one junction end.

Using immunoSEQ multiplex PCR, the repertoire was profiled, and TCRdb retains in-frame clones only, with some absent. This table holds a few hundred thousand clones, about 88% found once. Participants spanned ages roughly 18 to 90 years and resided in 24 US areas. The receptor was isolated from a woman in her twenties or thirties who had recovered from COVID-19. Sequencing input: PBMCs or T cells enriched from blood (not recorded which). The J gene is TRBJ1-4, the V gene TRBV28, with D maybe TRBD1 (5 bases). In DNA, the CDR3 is TGTGCCAGCAGTCTATGGGGGGGGATTAATGAAAAACTGTTTTTT. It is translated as CASSLWGGINEKLFF.